The clone carrying this TCR beta chain was observed a few times. Its antigen is unknown. These data are taken from a study of T cell repertoires in cytomegalovirus infection. Study findings and constraints: Identification of carriers of CMV plus the relevant HLA was performed using cumulative public TCR beta family frequency.

Germline assignment: CDR1 SEHNR and CDR2 FQNEAQ (reference sequence). V was shortened by 5 bases and J by 3 bases, with 13 bases between the two germline ends. The CDR3 spans 15 residues. TCRdb used MiXCR to reprocess the reads, holding one entry per CDR3 protein. Seen here are about a million distinct CDR3 sequences, about 33% observed once, and the top ten hold 10% to 15%. Here the sequenced sample was cultured CD8+ T cells from PBMCs, taken from culture after CMV antigen stimulation. The chain combines TRBV7-9 with TRBJ1-4; no definite D call. This TCR was recovered from a human donor in good health (CMV status not recorded). Some clones in this sample may be carry-over from other donors' samples. The CDR3 nucleotides read TGTGCCAGCAGCCCGGTGGAGAGATCTAATGAAAAACTGTTTTTT. It encodes CASSPVERSNEKLFF.